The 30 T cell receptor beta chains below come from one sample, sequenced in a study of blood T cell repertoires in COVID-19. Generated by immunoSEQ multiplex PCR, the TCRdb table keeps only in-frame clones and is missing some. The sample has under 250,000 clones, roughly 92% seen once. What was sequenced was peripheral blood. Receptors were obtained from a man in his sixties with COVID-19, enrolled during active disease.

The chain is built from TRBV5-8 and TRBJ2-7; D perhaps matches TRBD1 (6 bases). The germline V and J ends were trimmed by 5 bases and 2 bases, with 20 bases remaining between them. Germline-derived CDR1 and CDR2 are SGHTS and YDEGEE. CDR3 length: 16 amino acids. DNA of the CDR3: TGTGCCAGCAGTCGGGCGTTGAGCAGGGGTCCCTACGAGCAGTACTTC. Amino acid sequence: CASSRALSRGPYEQYF. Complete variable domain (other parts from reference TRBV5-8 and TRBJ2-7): EAGVTQSPTHLIKTRGQQATLRCSPISGHTSVYWYQQALGLGLQFLLWYDEGEERNRGNFPPRFSGRQFPNYSSELNVNALELEDSALYLCASSRALSRGPYEQYFGPGTRLTVT.

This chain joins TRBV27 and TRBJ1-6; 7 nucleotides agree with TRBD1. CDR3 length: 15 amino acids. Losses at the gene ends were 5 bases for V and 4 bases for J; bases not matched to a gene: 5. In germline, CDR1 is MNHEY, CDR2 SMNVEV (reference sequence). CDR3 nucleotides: TGTGCCAGCAGTCCCGACAGGGCATATAATTCACCCCTCCACTTT. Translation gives CASSPDRAYNSPLHF.

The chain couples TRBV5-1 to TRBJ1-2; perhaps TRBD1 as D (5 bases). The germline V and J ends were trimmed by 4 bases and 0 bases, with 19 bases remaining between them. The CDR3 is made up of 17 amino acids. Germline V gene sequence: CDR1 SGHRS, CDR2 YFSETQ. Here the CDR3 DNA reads TGCGCCAGCAGCCTCGCCGGCAGGGTGCTAGCTAACTATGGCTACACCTTC. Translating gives CASSLAGRVLANYGYTF.

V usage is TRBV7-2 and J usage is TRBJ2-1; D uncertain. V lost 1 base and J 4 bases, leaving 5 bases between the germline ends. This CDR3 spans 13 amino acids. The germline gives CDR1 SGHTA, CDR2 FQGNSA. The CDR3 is CASSLGRYNEQFF. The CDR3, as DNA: TGTGCCAGCAGCTTAGGGAGATACAATGAGCAGTTCTTC.

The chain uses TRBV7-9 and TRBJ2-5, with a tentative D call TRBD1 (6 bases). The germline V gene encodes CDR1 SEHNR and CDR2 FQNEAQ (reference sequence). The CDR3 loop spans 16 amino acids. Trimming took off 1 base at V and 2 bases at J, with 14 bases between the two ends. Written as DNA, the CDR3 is TGTGCCAGCAGCTTAGTGAGTCAGGGGAAACAAGAGACCCAGTACTTC. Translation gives CASSLVSQGKQETQYF.

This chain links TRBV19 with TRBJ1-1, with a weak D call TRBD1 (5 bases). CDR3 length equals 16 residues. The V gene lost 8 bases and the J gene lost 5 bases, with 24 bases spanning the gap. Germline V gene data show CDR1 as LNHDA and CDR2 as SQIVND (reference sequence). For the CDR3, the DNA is TGTGCCAGTCAACGCCGGGCTAATTATCGGGGGACTGAAGCTTTCTTT. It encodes CASQRRANYRGTEAFF.

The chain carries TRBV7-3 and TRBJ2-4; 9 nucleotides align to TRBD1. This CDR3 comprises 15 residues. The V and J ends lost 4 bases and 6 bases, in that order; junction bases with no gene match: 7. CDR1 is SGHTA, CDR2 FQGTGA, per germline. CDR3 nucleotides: TGTGCCAGCAGCTCCCGGACGGGACAGGGAAACATTCAGTACTTC. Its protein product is CASSSRTGQGNIQYF.

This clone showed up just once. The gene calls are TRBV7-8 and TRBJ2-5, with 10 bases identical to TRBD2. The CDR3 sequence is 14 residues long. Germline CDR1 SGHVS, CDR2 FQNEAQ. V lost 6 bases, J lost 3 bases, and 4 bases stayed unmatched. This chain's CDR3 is CASSIAGGKETQYF. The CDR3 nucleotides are TGTGCCAGCAGTATAGCGGGGGGCAAAGAGACCCAGTACTTC.

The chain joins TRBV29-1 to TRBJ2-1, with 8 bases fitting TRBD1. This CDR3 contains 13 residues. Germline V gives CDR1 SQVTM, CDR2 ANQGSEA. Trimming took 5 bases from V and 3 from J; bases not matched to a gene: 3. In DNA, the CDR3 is TGCAGCGTTCCGGACAGGGACTACAATGAGCAGTTCTTC. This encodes CSVPDRDYNEQFF.

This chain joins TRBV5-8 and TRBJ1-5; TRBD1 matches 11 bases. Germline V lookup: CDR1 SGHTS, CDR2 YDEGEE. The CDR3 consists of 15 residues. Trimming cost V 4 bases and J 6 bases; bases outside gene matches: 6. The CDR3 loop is CASSRTGGMGQPQHF. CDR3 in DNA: TGTGCCAGCAGCCGGACAGGGGGCATGGGTCAGCCCCAGCATTTT.

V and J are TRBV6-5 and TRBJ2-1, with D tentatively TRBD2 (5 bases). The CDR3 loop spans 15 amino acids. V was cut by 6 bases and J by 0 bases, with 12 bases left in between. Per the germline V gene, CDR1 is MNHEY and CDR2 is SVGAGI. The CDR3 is CASRKAVRSYNEQFF. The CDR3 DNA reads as TGTGCCAGCAGAAAAGCGGTTCGCTCCTACAATGAGCAGTTCTTC.

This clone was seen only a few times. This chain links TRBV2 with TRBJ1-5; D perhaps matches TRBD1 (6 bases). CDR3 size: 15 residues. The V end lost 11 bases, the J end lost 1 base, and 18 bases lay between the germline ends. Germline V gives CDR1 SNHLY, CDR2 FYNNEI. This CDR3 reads CASSWLQGSNQPQHF. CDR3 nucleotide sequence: TGTGCCTCCAGCTGGTTGCAGGGGAGCAATCAGCCCCAGCATTTT.

The CDR3 sequence: CASSFGAGTGTYEQYF. The CDR3 coding sequence is TGTGCCAGCAGCTTTGGGGCCGGGACAGGGACCTACGAGCAGTACTTC. The chain links TRBV7-2 to TRBJ2-7, with TRBD1 matching over 9 bases. V lost 3 bases to trimming and J lost 2 bases; unmatched junction nucleotides: 8. Germline-derived CDR1 and CDR2 are SGHTA and FQGNSA. The CDR3 runs 16 residues.

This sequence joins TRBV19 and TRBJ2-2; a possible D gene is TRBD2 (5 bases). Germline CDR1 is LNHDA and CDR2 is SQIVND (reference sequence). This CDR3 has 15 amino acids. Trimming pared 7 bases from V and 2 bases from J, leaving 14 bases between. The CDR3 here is CASTHMGSNTGELFF. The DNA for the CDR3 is TGTGCCAGTACTCACATGGGGAGCAACACCGGGGAGCTGTTTTTT. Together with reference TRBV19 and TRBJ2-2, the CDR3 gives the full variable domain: DGGITQSPKYLFRKEGQNVTLSCEQNLNHDAMYWYRQDPGQGLRLIYYSQIVNDFQKGDIAEGYSVSREKKESFPLTVTSAQKNPTAFYLCASTHMGSNTGELFFGEGSRLTVL.

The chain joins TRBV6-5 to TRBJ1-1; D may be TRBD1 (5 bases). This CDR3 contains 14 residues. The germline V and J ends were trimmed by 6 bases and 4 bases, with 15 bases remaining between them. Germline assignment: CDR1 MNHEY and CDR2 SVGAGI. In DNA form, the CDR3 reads TGTGCCAGCAGGGGAGAGCGGGGGGGCACTGAAGCTTTCTTT. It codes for CASRGERGGTEAFF.

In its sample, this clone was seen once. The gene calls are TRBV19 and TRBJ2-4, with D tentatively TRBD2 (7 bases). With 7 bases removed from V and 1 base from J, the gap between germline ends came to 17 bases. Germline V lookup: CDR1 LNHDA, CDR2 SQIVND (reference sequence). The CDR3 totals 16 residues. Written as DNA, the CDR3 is TGTGCCAGTACCGAACAGGGAGGGGTGGCCAAAAACATTCAGTACTTC. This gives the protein CASTEQGGVAKNIQYF. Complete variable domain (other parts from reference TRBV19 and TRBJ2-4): DGGITQSPKYLFRKEGQNVTLSCEQNLNHDAMYWYRQDPGQGLRLIYYSQIVNDFQKGDIAEGYSVSREKKESFPLTVTSAQKNPTAFYLCASTEQGGVAKNIQYFGAGTRLSVL.

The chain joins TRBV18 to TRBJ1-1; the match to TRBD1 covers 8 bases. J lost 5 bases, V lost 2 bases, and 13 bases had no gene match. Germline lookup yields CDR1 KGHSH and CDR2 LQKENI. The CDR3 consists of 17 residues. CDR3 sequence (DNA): TGTGCCAGCTCACCAAAGTCAGGACAGGGTTGGGGGACTGAAGCTTTCTTT. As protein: CASSPKSGQGWGTEAFF.

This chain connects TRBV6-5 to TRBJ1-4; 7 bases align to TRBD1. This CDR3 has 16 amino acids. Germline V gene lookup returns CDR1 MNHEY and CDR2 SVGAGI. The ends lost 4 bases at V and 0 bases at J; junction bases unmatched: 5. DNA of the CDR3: TGTGCCAGCAGTTTAAGGACAGGCCCAACTAATGAAAAACTGTTTTTT. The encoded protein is CASSLRTGPTNEKLFF.

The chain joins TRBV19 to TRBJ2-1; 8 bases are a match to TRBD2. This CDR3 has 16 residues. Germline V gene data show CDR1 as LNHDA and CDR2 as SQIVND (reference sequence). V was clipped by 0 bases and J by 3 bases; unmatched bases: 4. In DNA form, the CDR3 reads TGTGCCAGTAGTATAGATCCAGCGGGAGTCTACAATGAGCAGTTCTTC. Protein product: CASSIDPAGVYNEQFF.

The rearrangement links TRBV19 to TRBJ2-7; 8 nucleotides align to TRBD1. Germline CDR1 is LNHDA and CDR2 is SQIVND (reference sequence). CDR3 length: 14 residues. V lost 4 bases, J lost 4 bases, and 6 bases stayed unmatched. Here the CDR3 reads CASSTGGAGYEQYF. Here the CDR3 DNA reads TGTGCCAGTAGTACAGGGGGCGCGGGGTACGAGCAGTACTTC.

DNA of the CDR3: TGTGCCAGCAGTTTAGGGGGGGTTGGGAGCAATCAGCCCCAGCATTTT. Translated, it gives CASSLGGVGSNQPQHF. This chain links TRBV28 with TRBJ1-5; a weak D match, TRBD1 (5 bases). This CDR3 has 16 amino acids. V was clipped by 2 bases and J by 1 base, with 12 bases between them. Germline loops: CDR1 MDHEN, CDR2 SYDVKM.

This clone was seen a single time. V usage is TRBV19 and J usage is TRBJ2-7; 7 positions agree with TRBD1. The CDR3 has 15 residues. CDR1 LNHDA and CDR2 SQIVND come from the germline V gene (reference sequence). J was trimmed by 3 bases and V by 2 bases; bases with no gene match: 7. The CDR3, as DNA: TGTGCCAGTAGTATAACAGGGGTTTTTGGCTACGAGCAGTACTTC. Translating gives CASSITGVFGYEQYF. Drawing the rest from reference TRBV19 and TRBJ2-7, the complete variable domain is DGGITQSPKYLFRKEGQNVTLSCEQNLNHDAMYWYRQDPGQGLRLIYYSQIVNDFQKGDIAEGYSVSREKKESFPLTVTSAQKNPTAFYLCASSITGVFGYEQYFGPGTRLTVT.

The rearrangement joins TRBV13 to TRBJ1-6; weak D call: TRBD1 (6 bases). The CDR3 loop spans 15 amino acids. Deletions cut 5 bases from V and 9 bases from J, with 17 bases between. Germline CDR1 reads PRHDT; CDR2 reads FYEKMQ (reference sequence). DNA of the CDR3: TGTGCCAGCAGCACCACAGGGCGCCCAACTTCACCCCTCCACTTT. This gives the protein CASSTTGRPTSPLHF.

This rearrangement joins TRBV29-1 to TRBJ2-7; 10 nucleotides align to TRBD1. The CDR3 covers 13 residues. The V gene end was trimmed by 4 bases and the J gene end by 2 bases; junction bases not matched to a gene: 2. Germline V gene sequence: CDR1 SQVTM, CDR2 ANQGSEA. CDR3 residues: CSVGQGAPYEQYF. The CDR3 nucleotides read TGCAGCGTTGGACAGGGGGCCCCCTACGAGCAGTACTTC.

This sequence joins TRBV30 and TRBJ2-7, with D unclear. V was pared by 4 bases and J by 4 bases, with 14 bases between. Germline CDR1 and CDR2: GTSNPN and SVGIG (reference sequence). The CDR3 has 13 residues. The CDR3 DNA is TGTGCCTGGAATCTCTCAATCCGGTACGAGCAGTACTTC. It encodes CAWNLSIRYEQYF.

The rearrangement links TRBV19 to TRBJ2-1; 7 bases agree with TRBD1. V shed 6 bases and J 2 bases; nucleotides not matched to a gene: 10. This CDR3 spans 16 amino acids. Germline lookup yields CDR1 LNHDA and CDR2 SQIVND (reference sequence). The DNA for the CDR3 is TGTGCCAGTAGCATGGGGAAGACAGGGACCTACAATGAGCAGTTCTTC. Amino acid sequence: CASSMGKTGTYNEQFF.

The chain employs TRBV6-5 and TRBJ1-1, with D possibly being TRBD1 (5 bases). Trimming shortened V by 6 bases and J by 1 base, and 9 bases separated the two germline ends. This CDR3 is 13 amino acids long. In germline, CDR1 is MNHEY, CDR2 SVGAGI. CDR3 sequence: CASSRTRNTEAFF. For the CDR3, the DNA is TGTGCCAGCAGCAGGACACGGAACACTGAAGCTTTCTTT.

The CDR3 loop reads CASRRKTAEWYF. The CDR3 DNA reads TGTGCCAGCAGAAGAAAAACAGCGGAGTGGTATTTT. V gene TRBV28 combines with J gene TRBJ2-3; possible D gene TRBD2, 5 bases. The CDR3 is 12 residues long. The V and J ends lost 6 bases and 14 bases respectively, with 18 bases between them. Germline V gene lookup returns CDR1 MDHEN and CDR2 SYDVKM.

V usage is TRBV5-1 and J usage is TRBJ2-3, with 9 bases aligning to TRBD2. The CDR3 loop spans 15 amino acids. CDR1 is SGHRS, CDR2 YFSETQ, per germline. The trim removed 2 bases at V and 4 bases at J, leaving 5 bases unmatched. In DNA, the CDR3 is TGCGCCAGCAGCTTATCAGCGGGGGGTGCAGATACGCAGTATTTT. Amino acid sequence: CASSLSAGGADTQYF.

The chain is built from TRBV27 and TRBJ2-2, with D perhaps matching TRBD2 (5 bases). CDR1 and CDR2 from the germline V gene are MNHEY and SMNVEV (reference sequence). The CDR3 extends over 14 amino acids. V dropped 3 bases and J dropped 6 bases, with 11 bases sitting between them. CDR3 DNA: TGTGCCAGCAGTTTCGAGGGAAGGGCCGGGGAGCTGTTTTTT. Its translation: CASSFEGRAGELFF.